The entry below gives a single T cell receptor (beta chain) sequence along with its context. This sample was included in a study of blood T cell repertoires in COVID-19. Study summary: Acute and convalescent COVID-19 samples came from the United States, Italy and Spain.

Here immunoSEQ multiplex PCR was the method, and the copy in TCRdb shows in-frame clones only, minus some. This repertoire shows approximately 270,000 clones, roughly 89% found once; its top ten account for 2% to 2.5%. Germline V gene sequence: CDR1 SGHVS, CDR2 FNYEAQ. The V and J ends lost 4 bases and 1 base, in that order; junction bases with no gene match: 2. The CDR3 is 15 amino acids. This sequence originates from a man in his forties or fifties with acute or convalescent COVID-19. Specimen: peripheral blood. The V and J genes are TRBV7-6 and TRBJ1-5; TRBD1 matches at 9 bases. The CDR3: CASSYGQGSNQPQHF. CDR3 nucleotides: TGTGCCAGCAGCTATGGACAGGGGAGCAATCAGCCCCAGCATTTT.